This TCR beta chain comes out of a study of T and B cells in COVID-19 patients. The overall study: The recovered cohort's median age was approximately 37 years, versus 55 to 70 years in active infection.

Losses at the gene ends were 3 bases for V and 0 bases for J; bases not matched to a gene: 5. The V gene's germline CDR1 is DFQATT and CDR2 SNEGSKA (reference sequence). The CDR3 runs 15 residues. Blood genomic DNA input for TRB amplification was 250-500 ng. Multiplex PCR with BIOMED2 TRB-A/B primer pools amplified TRB rearrangements. TCRdb itself ran the multiplex PCR reads through MiXCR, one entry per CDR3 protein. Altogether 24,000 or so distinct CDR3 sequences are present, about 31% being singletons, with the ten largest covering roughly 1.7%. This receptor was taken from a human donor who had recovered from COVID-19. The sample taken for sequencing was blood. The rearrangement uses TRBV20-1 and TRBJ1-5; 7 bases align to TRBD1. The CDR3 nucleotides read TGCAGTGCTAGCCAGACAGGGACTAGCAATCAGCCCCAGCATTTT. Its translation is CSASQTGTSNQPQHF.